This is a list of T cell receptor beta chains from one sample in a study of CD8+ T cells in alopecia areata. Assay: immunoSEQ multiplex PCR; the TCRdb copy retains only in-frame clones and omits some. In the table there are about 88,000 clones, 44% of which are singletons. The source material was CD8+ T cells sorted from blood, sampled at week 24, from a patient treated with tofacitinib. The receptors derive from a human donor with alopecia areata. Each CDR3 is given with its conserved first and last residue. Fields, in order: J gene, clone size, V gene, D gene, CDR3 DNA, CDR3 protein. The D gene is left open where the match is weak. The size field is filled for only some rows; it gives once, few, many or a size class.

J gene: TRBJ2-3; clone size: few; V gene: TRBV7-2; D gene: .; CDR3 DNA: TGTGCCAGCAGCTTAGCGGCAGATACGCAGTATTTT; CDR3 protein: CASSLAADTQYF
J gene: TRBJ2-1; clone size: .; V gene: TRBV7-9; D gene: .; CDR3 DNA: TGTGCCAGCAGATCGCTAGGCGATGAGCAGTTCTTC; CDR3 protein: CASRSLGDEQFF
J gene: TRBJ2-7; clone size: .; V gene: TRBV6-1; D gene: TRBD2; CDR3 DNA: TGTGCCAGCAGGCCCGAGGGACTAGCCGGCGAGCAGTACTTC; CDR3 protein: CASRPEGLAGEQYF
J gene: TRBJ1-1; clone size: .; V gene: TRBV18; D gene: TRBD1; CDR3 DNA: TGTGCCAGCTCACCGGACAGGGTTGAAGCTTTCTTT; CDR3 protein: CASSPDRVEAFF
J gene: TRBJ2-7; clone size: few; V gene: TRBV29-1; D gene: .; CDR3 DNA: TGCAGCGTTGAGGGTGCGTCCCCCTACGAGCAGTACTTC; CDR3 protein: CSVEGASPYEQYF
J gene: TRBJ2-7; clone size: few; V gene: TRBV7-2; D gene: .; CDR3 DNA: TGTGCCAGCAGCCCCAGGGGGGGCTACGAGCAGTACTTC; CDR3 protein: CASSPRGGYEQYF
J gene: TRBJ2-7; clone size: many; V gene: TRBV4-1; D gene: .; CDR3 DNA: TGCGCCAGCAGCCAAGATGTGGGGCACGAGCAGTACTTC; CDR3 protein: CASSQDVGHEQYF
J gene: TRBJ2-2; clone size: .; V gene: TRBV6-1; D gene: .; CDR3 DNA: TGTGCCAGCAGTGAAGGACTAGTAGACGGGGAGCTGTTTTTT; CDR3 protein: CASSEGLVDGELFF
J gene: TRBJ2-7; clone size: .; V gene: TRBV27; D gene: TRBD2; CDR3 DNA: TGTGCCAGCAGTTTAGACGCTAGCGGGGGACCCCACTACGAGCAGTACTTC; CDR3 protein: CASSLDASGGPHYEQYF
J gene: TRBJ2-3; clone size: .; V gene: TRBV7-2; D gene: TRBD2; CDR3 DNA: TGTGCCAGCAGCCCACGGACTAGCGGGAGGGCCTATACGCAGTATTTT; CDR3 protein: CASSPRTSGRAYTQYF
J gene: TRBJ2-1; clone size: few; V gene: TRBV7-9; D gene: .; CDR3 DNA: TGTGCCAGCAGCCCTCCAGGGGGGGAGGCCTACAATGAGCAGTTCTTC; CDR3 protein: CASSPPGGEAYNEQFF
J gene: TRBJ2-6; clone size: few; V gene: TRBV4-2; D gene: TRBD1; CDR3 DNA: TGTGCCAGCAGCCTCGACAGGGAAGGTCGTGGGGCCAACGTCCTGACTTTC; CDR3 protein: CASSLDREGRGANVLTF
J gene: TRBJ2-5; clone size: .; V gene: TRBV18; D gene: .; CDR3 DNA: TGTGCCAGCTCCCTACTGGAGCGAGTAGAAGAGACCCAGTACTTC; CDR3 protein: CASSLLERVEETQYF
J gene: TRBJ2-1; clone size: .; V gene: TRBV13; D gene: .; CDR3 DNA: TGTGCCACCTATGGACAGAATGAGCAGTTCTTC; CDR3 protein: CATYGQNEQFF
J gene: TRBJ1-5; clone size: few; V gene: TRBV4-1; D gene: .; CDR3 DNA: TGCGCCAGCAGCCAAATAGCGGGGATCGGGGGCAATCAGCCCCAGCATTTT; CDR3 protein: CASSQIAGIGGNQPQHF
J gene: TRBJ1-5; clone size: .; V gene: TRBV11-2; D gene: .; CDR3 DNA: TGTGCCAGCAGCTTTCCTGGTTTCGGTCAGCCCCAGCATTTT; CDR3 protein: CASSFPGFGQPQHF
J gene: TRBJ1-1; clone size: .; V gene: TRBV29-1; D gene: TRBD1; CDR3 DNA: TGCAGCGTGGATTTGGGACAGGGGGCAAGTAACACTGAAGCTTTCTTT; CDR3 protein: CSVDLGQGASNTEAFF
J gene: TRBJ2-7; clone size: .; V gene: TRBV7-9; D gene: .; CDR3 DNA: TGTGCCAGCAGCGACTCTACCTACTCCTACGAGCAGTACTTC; CDR3 protein: CASSDSTYSYEQYF
J gene: TRBJ2-4; clone size: few; V gene: TRBV7-9; D gene: .; CDR3 DNA: TGTGCCAGCAGCCAAGGGGGCGGGATTAAGCCGGAAAACATTCAGTACTTC; CDR3 protein: CASSQGGGIKPENIQYF
J gene: TRBJ2-4; clone size: few; V gene: TRBV7-2; D gene: .; CDR3 DNA: TGTGCCAGCAGCTTAGATGGACTTGGGAGCATTCAGTACTTC; CDR3 protein: CASSLDGLGSIQYF
J gene: TRBJ2-1; clone size: .; V gene: TRBV7-9; D gene: .; CDR3 DNA: TGTGCCAGCAGCCCTCTTGGAGGTGAGCAGTTCTTC; CDR3 protein: CASSPLGGEQFF
J gene: TRBJ2-7; clone size: .; V gene: TRBV7-2; D gene: .; CDR3 DNA: TGTGCCAGCAGCTTACTAGGGTCGAGCTCCTACGAGCAGTACTTC; CDR3 protein: CASSLLGSSSYEQYF
J gene: TRBJ2-7; clone size: .; V gene: TRBV4-3; D gene: .; CDR3 DNA: TGCGCCAGCAGCCAAGATCAGGTCACACCTTACGAGCAGTACTTC; CDR3 protein: CASSQDQVTPYEQYF
J gene: TRBJ1-1; clone size: few; V gene: TRBV19; D gene: .; CDR3 DNA: TGTGCCAGTAGCCTCCCGGAAGGGTGGGGTACTGAAGCTTTCTTT; CDR3 protein: CASSLPEGWGTEAFF
J gene: TRBJ2-2; clone size: .; V gene: TRBV7-6; D gene: TRBD1; CDR3 DNA: TGTGCCAGCAGCTTAGTACAGGGGGCAAAAACCGGGGAGCTGTTTTTT; CDR3 protein: CASSLVQGAKTGELFF
J gene: TRBJ2-3; clone size: once; V gene: TRBV6-5; D gene: .; CDR3 DNA: TGTGCCAGCAGCCTAACAGGCACAGATACGCAGTATTTT; CDR3 protein: CASSLTGTDTQYF
J gene: TRBJ2-6; clone size: once; V gene: TRBV30; D gene: .; CDR3 DNA: TGTGCCTGGAGTGTCCGAATCTCTGGGGCCAACGTCCTGACTTTC; CDR3 protein: CAWSVRISGANVLTF
J gene: TRBJ2-3; clone size: .; V gene: TRBV30; D gene: .; CDR3 DNA: TGTGCCTGGAGTGTGAAACAGAGGATCACAGATACGCAGTATTTT; CDR3 protein: CAWSVKQRITDTQYF
J gene: TRBJ2-1; clone size: once; V gene: TRBV4-1; D gene: .; CDR3 DNA: TGCGCCAGCAGCCAAGAGGCGCCACGGTTGGATGAGCAGTTCTTC; CDR3 protein: CASSQEAPRLDEQFF
J gene: TRBJ2-1; clone size: .; V gene: TRBV2; D gene: TRBD2; CDR3 DNA: TGTGCCAGCAGGGACCAGGCGGGGGGGACTAGCGGGAGGTCCAATGAGCAGTTCTTC; CDR3 protein: CASRDQAGGTSGRSNEQFF
J gene: TRBJ2-1; clone size: .; V gene: TRBV7-9; D gene: .; CDR3 DNA: TGTGCCAGCAGCGGACGACTAGAGGTTACAATGGAGCAGTTCTTC; CDR3 protein: CASSGRLEVTMEQFF
J gene: TRBJ2-1; clone size: .; V gene: TRBV30; D gene: .; CDR3 DNA: TGTGCCTGGGACCGAGGACCCCACAACCCCTCCTACAATGAGCAGTTCTTC; CDR3 protein: CAWDRGPHNPSYNEQFF
J gene: TRBJ2-1; clone size: .; V gene: TRBV2; D gene: .; CDR3 DNA: TGTGCCGGTGGACTGAGCAGGATAAGCTCCTACAATGAGCAGTTCTTC; CDR3 protein: CAGGLSRISSYNEQFF
J gene: TRBJ2-7; clone size: .; V gene: TRBV6-6; D gene: .; CDR3 DNA: TGTGCCAGCAGTTATACGGCTGTACGGTACGAGCAGTACTTC; CDR3 protein: CASSYTAVRYEQYF
J gene: TRBJ1-1; clone size: few; V gene: TRBV29-1; D gene: .; CDR3 DNA: TGCAGCGTTGAAATGGGGCCTGAAGCTTTCTTT; CDR3 protein: CSVEMGPEAFF